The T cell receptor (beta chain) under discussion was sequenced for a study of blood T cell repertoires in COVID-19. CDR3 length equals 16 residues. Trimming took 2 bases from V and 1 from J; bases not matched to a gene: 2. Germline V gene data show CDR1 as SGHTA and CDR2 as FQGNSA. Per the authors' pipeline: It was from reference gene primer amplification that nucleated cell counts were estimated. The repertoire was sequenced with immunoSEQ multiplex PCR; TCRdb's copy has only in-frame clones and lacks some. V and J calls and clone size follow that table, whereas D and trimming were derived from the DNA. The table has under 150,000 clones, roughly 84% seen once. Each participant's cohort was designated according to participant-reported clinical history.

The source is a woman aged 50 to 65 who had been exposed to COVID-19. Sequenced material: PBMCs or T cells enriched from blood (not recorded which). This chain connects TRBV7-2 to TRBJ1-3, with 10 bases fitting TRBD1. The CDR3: CASSLRGQGSGNTIYF. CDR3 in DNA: TGTGCCAGCAGCTTACGGGGACAGGGGTCTGGAAACACCATATATTTT.